A selection of T cell receptor beta chains follows, all from one sample in a study of neurological immune-mediated disorders. TCRdb re-called the 5' RACE reads through MiXCR, storing one row per CDR3 protein. The table lists approximately 48,000 distinct CDR3 sequences, 10% of them singletons, with roughly 5.2% in the top ten. The sequenced sample was PBMCs. The receptor source for this set is a man in his 70s with HTLV-1-associated myelopathy (HAM/TSP). CDR3s include the opening cysteine and the closing phenylalanine or tryptophan. Fields, in order: V gene, clone size, D gene, J gene, CDR3 DNA, CDR3 protein. A D gene is named only where the DNA matches it firmly. Clone size, where shown, is once, few, many, or a class for clones that have expanded.

v_call: TRBV4-1
clone_size: many
d_call: NA
j_call: TRBJ2-3
cdr3_nt: TGCGCCAGCAGCCAAGAAGGCCGATCAGGGGCCACAGATACGCAGTATTTT
cdr3_aa: CASSQEGRSGATDTQYF

v_call: TRBV3-1
clone_size: many
d_call: TRBD1
j_call: TRBJ1-1
cdr3_nt: TGTGCCAGCAGGGGGGACAGATTGAACACTGAAGCTTTCTTT
cdr3_aa: CASRGDRLNTEAFF

v_call: TRBV7-8
clone_size: many
d_call: NA
j_call: TRBJ1-1
cdr3_nt: TGTGCCAGCAGCGGTGCAGCAGGGGTCAAGAACACTGAAGCTTTCTTT
cdr3_aa: CASSGAAGVKNTEAFF

v_call: TRBV5-6
clone_size: NA
d_call: NA
j_call: TRBJ2-7
cdr3_nt: TGTGCCAGCAGCTTGAGACCTACCGGGCCTCACGAGCAGTACTTC
cdr3_aa: CASSLRPTGPHEQYF

v_call: TRBV6-6
clone_size: once
d_call: TRBD2
j_call: TRBJ2-1
cdr3_nt: TGTGCCAGCCTGGGGGAGGGATGGGAGCAGTTCTTC
cdr3_aa: CASLGEGWEQFF

v_call: TRBV29-1
clone_size: many
d_call: NA
j_call: TRBJ2-7
cdr3_nt: TGCAGCGTCGCAGGGGTAAGGAGCTCCTACGAGCAGTACTTC
cdr3_aa: CSVAGVRSSYEQYF

v_call: TRBV12-3/TRBV12-4
clone_size: many
d_call: NA
j_call: TRBJ2-3
cdr3_nt: TGTGCCAGCAGCCGAGTGGCGGATACGCAGTATTTT
cdr3_aa: CASSRVADTQYF

v_call: TRBV5-1
clone_size: few
d_call: TRBD1
j_call: TRBJ2-3
cdr3_nt: TGCGCCAGCAGCCTCCGTGGACAGGGGGCCACAGATACGCAGTATTTT
cdr3_aa: CASSLRGQGATDTQYF

v_call: TRBV5-8
clone_size: many
d_call: NA
j_call: TRBJ2-5
cdr3_nt: TGTGCCAGCAGCTTCGGGGTACAAGAGACCCAGTACTTC
cdr3_aa: CASSFGVQETQYF

v_call: TRBV12-3/TRBV12-4
clone_size: many
d_call: NA
j_call: TRBJ2-1
cdr3_nt: TGTGCCAGCAGTAGAGGGGACCCGGGTTCGAATGAGCAGTTCTTC
cdr3_aa: CASSRGDPGSNEQFF

v_call: TRBV20-1
clone_size: NA
d_call: TRBD2
j_call: TRBJ2-1
cdr3_nt: TGCAGTGCTAGCGCGGGGGGCCCTTACAATGAGCAGTTCTTC
cdr3_aa: CSASAGGPYNEQFF

v_call: TRBV7-2
clone_size: many
d_call: NA
j_call: TRBJ2-7
cdr3_nt: TGTGCCAGCAGCTTACGTCCGGGATCCGGGGAGCAGTACTTC
cdr3_aa: CASSLRPGSGEQYF

v_call: TRBV6-2/TRBV6-3
clone_size: many
d_call: NA
j_call: TRBJ1-5
cdr3_nt: TGTGCCAGCAGCCCCCCGGGACTTAGCAATCAGCCCCAGCATTTT
cdr3_aa: CASSPPGLSNQPQHF

v_call: TRBV7-9
clone_size: many
d_call: NA
j_call: TRBJ2-3
cdr3_nt: TGTGCCAGCAGCACTGCCTTACCCGCGGGGCAGTATTTT
cdr3_aa: CASSTALPAGQYF

v_call: TRBV10-3
clone_size: NA
d_call: NA
j_call: TRBJ2-7
cdr3_nt: TGTGCCATCAGTGGGGGCTCCGAGGGCGAGCAGTACTTC
cdr3_aa: CAISGGSEGEQYF

v_call: TRBV4-1
clone_size: many
d_call: NA
j_call: TRBJ2-7
cdr3_nt: TGCGCCAGCAAAGGCGGGTCTAGCGAGGACTACGAGCAGTACTTC
cdr3_aa: CASKGGSSEDYEQYF

v_call: TRBV5-1
clone_size: many
d_call: NA
j_call: TRBJ1-2
cdr3_nt: TGCGCCAGCAGCTTGGACAGATACGGCTACACCTTC
cdr3_aa: CASSLDRYGYTF

v_call: TRBV7-9
clone_size: many
d_call: TRBD2
j_call: TRBJ2-3
cdr3_nt: TGTGCCAGCAGCCCGGCGACTACTAGCGGGAGGGCCGGGACAGATACGCAGTATTTT
cdr3_aa: CASSPATTSGRAGTDTQYF

v_call: TRBV5-1
clone_size: many
d_call: NA
j_call: TRBJ2-2
cdr3_nt: TGCGCCAGCAGCTTGGAAGGGGGTTACACCGGGGAGCTGTTTTTT
cdr3_aa: CASSLEGGYTGELFF

v_call: TRBV5-1
clone_size: many
d_call: TRBD1
j_call: TRBJ1-4
cdr3_nt: TGCGCCAGCAGCTTCGGGACAGGGGTTGAAAAACTGTTTTTT
cdr3_aa: CASSFGTGVEKLFF

v_call: TRBV5-1
clone_size: many
d_call: NA
j_call: TRBJ2-1
cdr3_nt: TGCGCCAGCAGCTTGACCTCGGGAGATAATGAGCAGTTCTTC
cdr3_aa: CASSLTSGDNEQFF

v_call: TRBV5-1
clone_size: many
d_call: TRBD1
j_call: TRBJ1-3
cdr3_nt: TGCGCCAGCAGCGCGGCGACAGGGTCTGGAAACACCATATATTTT
cdr3_aa: CASSAATGSGNTIYF